This TCR beta chain was documented in a study of blood T cell repertoires in COVID-19. The data were produced by immunoSEQ multiplex PCR, yet TCRdb's version contains in-frame clones alone and is incomplete. Of 60,000 to 70,000 clones detected, over 80% appear once; the ten largest clones hold around 7%. The sample holds one count of this clone. The receptor was isolated from a human donor in a cohort sampled during active COVID-19. The specimen sequenced was peripheral blood.

Here the CDR3 reads CASSLASGGSAKNIQYF. The CDR3 nucleotides are TGTGCCAGCAGCTTAGCATCAGGGGGCTCGGCCAAAAACATTCAGTACTTC. V is TRBV11-2 and J is TRBJ2-4, with 8 bases matching TRBD1. Germline CDR1 is SGHAT and CDR2 is FQNNGV. The length of the CDR3 is 17 residues. Losses at the gene ends were 1 base for V and 1 base for J; bases not matched to a gene: 6.